This T cell receptor (beta chain) was captured by sequencing in a study of shared clonotypes between healthy human individuals. Findings of the study overall: Sharing across four donors was seen in approximately 5.2% of naive CD4 clonotypes. Across subsets, estimated richness was generally greater for naive than for memory populations.

Per germline, CDR1 ENHRY and CDR2 SYGVKD. The CDR3 is 14 residues long. This clone was observed a single time. Its antigen is not known. Profiling relied on immunoSEQ multiplex PCR, and the TCRdb table lists in-frame clones only, not all of them. The repertoire holds roughly 720,000 clones, with roughly 91% as singletons. The chain employs TRBV10-3 and TRBJ2-7; 7 bases match TRBD2. Sequencing was performed on memory CD8+ T cells from PBMCs. Subset reported: CD45RO+ cells pooled with CCR7-negative TemRA cells. This clonotype originated in a young man in good health. Some clones in this sample may be carry-over from other donors' samples. This chain's CDR3 is CATREAQDLRVQYF. As DNA, the CDR3 is TGTGCAACTCGGGAGGCGCAAGACCTACGAGTGCAGTACTTC.